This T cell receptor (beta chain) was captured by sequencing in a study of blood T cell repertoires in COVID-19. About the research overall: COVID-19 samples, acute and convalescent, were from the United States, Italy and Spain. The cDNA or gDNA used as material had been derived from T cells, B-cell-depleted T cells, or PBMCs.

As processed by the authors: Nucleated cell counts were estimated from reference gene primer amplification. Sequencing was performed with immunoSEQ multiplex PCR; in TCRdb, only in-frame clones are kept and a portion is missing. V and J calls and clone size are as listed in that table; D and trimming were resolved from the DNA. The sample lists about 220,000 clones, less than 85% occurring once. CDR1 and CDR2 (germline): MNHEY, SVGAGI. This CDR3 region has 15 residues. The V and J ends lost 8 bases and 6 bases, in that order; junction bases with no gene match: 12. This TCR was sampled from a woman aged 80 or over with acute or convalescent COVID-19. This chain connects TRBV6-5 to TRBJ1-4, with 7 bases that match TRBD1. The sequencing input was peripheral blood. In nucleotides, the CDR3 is TGTGCCAGCGCTACAGGGACCCAGGGGGATGAAAAACTGTTTTTT. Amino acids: CASATGTQGDEKLFF.